The following is a TCR beta chain sequence with its context. Libraries were prepared by immunoSEQ multiplex PCR; TCRdb keeps only in-frame clonotypes and omits some of them. The profile shows 150,000 to 200,000 clones, approximately 87% of them singletons. This sample was included in a study of blood T cell repertoires in COVID-19. The length of the CDR3 is 15 residues. V lost 0 bases to trimming and J lost 5 bases; unmatched junction nucleotides: 4. The V gene's germline CDR1 is MNHEY and CDR2 SMNVEV (reference sequence). The TCR comes from a woman between 45 and 65 years old who had recovered from COVID-19. The sequenced sample consisted of PBMCs or T cells enriched from blood (not recorded which). The chain links TRBV27 to TRBJ2-3, with 8 bases lining up with TRBD2. The chain's CDR3 is CASSLSPGGEDTQYF. The CDR3, as DNA: TGTGCCAGCAGTTTATCACCCGGGGGGGAAGATACGCAGTATTTT.